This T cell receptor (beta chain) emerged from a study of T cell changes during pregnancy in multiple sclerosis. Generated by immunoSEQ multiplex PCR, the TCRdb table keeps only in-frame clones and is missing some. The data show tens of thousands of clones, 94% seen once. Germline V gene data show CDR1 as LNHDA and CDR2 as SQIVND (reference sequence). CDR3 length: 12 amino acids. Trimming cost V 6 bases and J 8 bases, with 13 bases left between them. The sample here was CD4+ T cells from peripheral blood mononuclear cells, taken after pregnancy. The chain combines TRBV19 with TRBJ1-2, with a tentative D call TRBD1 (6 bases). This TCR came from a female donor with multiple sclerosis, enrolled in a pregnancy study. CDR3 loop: CASRTDSLGYTF. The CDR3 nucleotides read TGTGCCAGTAGGACGGACAGCCTCGGCTACACCTTC.